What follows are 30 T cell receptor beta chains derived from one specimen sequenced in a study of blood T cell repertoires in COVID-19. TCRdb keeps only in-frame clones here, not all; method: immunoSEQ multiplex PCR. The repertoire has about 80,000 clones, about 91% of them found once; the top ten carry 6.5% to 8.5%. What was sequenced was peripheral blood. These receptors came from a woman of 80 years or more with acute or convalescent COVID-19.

The CDR3 DNA sequence: TGTGCCAGCAGTGACACGACAGGGGGGAACACTGAAGCTTTCTTT. Its translation is CASSDTTGGNTEAFF. This rearrangement joins TRBV6-4 to TRBJ1-1; 9 nucleotides agree with TRBD1. The CDR3 is 15 amino acids. J gave up 1 base and V 2 bases, and 2 bases lay outside the gene matches. Germline V gene data show CDR1 as MRHNA and CDR2 as SNTAGT.

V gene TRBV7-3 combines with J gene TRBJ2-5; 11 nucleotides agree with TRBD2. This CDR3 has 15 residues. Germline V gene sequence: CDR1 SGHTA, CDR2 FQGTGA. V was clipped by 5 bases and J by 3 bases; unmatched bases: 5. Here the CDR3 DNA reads TGTGCCAGCAGCCCCACGGGACTAGCGGAAGAGACCCAGTACTTC. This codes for CASSPTGLAEETQYF.

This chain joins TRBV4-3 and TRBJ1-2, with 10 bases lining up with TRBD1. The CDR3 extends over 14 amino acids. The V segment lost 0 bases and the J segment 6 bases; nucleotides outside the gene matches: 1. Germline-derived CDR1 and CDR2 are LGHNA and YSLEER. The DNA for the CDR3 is TGCGCCAGCAGCCAAGAAGGGACAGGGGATGGCTACACCTTC. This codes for CASSQEGTGDGYTF.

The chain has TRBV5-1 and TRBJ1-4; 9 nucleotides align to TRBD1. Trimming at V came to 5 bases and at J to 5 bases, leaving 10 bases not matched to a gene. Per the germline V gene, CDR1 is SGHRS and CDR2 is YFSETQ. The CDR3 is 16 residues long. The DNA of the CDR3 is TGCGCCAGCAGGCAGGGGACCGGGACAGGGAATGAAAAACTGTTTTTT. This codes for CASRQGTGTGNEKLFF.

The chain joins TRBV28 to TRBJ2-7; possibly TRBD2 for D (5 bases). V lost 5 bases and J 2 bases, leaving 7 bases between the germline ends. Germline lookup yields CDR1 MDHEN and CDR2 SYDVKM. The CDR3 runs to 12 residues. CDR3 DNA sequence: TGTGCCAGCAGTGGCGGGCCCTACGAGCAGTACTTC. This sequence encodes CASSGGPYEQYF.

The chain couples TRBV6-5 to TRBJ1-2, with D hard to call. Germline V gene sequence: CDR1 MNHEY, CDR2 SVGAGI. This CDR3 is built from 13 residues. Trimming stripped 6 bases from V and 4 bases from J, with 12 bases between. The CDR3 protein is CASSSTPVYGYTF. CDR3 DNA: TGTGCCAGCAGCTCGACACCGGTCTATGGCTACACCTTC.

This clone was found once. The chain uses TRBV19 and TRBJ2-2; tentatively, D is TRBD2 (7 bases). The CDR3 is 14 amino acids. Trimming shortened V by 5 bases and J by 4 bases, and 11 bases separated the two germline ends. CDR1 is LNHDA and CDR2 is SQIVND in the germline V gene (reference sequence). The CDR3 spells CASSGGGRTGELFF. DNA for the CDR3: TGTGCCAGTAGTGGGGGGGGCCGCACCGGGGAGCTGTTTTTT.

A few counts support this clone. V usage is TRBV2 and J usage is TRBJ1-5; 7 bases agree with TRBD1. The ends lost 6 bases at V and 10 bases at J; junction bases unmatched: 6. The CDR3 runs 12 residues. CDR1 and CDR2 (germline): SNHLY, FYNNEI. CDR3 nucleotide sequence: TGTGCCAGCAGGTTACAGGGGAGTCCCCAGCATTTT. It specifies CASRLQGSPQHF.

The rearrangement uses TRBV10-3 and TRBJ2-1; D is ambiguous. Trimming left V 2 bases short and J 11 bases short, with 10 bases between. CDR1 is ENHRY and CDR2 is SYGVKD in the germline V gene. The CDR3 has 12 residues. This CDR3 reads CAISETTPQQFF. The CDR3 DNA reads TGTGCCATCAGTGAGACTACTCCTCAGCAGTTCTTC.

The CDR3 spells CASSSLGDPYGYTF. DNA for the CDR3: TGTGCCAGCAGCTCCCTCGGGGATCCCTATGGCTACACCTTC. The rearrangement links TRBV5-6 to TRBJ1-2; D ambiguous. The CDR3 is made up of 14 amino acids. V was clipped by 3 bases and J by 4 bases, with 13 bases between them. The germline V gene encodes CDR1 SGHDT and CDR2 YYEEEE.

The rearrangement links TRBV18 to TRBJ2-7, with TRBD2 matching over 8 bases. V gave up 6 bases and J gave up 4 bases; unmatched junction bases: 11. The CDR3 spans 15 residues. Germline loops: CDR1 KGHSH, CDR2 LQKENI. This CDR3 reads CASSGVAGPQYEQYF. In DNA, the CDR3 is TGTGCCAGCTCCGGAGTAGCGGGGCCACAATACGAGCAGTACTTC.

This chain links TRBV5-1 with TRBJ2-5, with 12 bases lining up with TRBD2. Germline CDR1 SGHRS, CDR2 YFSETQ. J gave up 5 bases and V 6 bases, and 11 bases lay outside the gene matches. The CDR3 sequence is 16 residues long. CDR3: CASIQGLAGHGETQYF. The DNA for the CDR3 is TGCGCCAGCATCCAGGGACTAGCGGGCCACGGGGAGACCCAGTACTTC.

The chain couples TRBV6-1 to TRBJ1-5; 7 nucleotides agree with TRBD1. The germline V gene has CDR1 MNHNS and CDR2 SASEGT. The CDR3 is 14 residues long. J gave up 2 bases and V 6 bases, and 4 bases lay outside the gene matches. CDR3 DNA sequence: TGTGCCAGCAGCAACAGGGGAGGCAATCAGCCCCAGCATTTT. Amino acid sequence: CASSNRGGNQPQHF.

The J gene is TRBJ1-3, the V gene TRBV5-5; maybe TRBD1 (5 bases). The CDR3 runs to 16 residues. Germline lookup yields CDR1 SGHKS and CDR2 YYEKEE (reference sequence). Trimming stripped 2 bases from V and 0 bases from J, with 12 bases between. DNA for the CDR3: TGTGCCAGCAGCTTCCGAGGCGACAGCTCTGGAAACACCATATATTTT. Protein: CASSFRGDSSGNTIYF.

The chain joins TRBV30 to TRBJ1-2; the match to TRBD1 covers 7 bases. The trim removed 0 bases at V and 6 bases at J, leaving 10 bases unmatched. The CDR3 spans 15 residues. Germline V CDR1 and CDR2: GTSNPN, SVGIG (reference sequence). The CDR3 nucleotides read TGTGCCTGGAGTGTACCCGACAGGGTACGCGATGGCTACACCTTC. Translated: CAWSVPDRVRDGYTF.

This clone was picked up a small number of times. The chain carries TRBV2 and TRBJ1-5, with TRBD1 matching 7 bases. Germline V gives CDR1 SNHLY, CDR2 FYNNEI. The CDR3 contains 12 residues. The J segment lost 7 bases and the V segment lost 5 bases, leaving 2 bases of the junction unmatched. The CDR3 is CASSTQGQPQHF. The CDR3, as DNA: TGTGCCAGCAGTACACAGGGGCAGCCCCAGCATTTT.

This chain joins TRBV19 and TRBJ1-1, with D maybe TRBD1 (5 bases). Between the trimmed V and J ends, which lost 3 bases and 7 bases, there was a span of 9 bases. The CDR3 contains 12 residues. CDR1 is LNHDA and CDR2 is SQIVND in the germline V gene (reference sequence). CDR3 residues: CASSIWGSEAFF. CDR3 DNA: TGTGCCAGTAGTATCTGGGGCAGTGAAGCTTTCTTT.

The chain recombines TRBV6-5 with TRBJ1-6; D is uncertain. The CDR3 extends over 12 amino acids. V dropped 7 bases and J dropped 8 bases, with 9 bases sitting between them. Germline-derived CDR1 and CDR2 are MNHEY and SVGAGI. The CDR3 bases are TGTGCCAGCAATGGCCCGTATTCACCCCTCCACTTT. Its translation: CASNGPYSPLHF.

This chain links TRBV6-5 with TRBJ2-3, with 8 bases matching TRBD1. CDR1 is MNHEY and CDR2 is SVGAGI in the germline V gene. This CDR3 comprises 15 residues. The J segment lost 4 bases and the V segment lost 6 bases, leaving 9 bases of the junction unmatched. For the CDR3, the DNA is TGTGCCAGCAGACTCCCAGGGGGCGCATCAGATACGCAGTATTTT. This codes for CASRLPGGASDTQYF.

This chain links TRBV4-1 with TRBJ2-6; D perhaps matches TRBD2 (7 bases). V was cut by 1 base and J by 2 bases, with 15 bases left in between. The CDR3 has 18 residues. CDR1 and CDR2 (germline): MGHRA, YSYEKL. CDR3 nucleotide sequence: TGCGCCAGCAGCCAAGTCGACGGGGGGCTAACTGGGGCCAACGTCCTGACTTTC. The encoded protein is CASSQVDGGLTGANVLTF.

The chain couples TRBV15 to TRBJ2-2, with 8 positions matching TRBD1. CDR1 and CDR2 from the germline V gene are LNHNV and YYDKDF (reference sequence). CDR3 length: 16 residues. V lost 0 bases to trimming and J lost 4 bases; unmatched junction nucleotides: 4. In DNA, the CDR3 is TGTGCCACCAGCAGAGAGGCAGGGGGCTTCACCGGGGAGCTGTTTTTT. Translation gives CATSREAGGFTGELFF.

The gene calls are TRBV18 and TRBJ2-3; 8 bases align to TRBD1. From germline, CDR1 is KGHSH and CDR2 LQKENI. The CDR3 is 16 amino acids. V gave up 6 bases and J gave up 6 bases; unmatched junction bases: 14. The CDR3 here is CASSQGQGGQRDTQYF. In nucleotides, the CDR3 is TGTGCCAGCTCTCAAGGACAGGGTGGACAGAGGGATACGCAGTATTTT.

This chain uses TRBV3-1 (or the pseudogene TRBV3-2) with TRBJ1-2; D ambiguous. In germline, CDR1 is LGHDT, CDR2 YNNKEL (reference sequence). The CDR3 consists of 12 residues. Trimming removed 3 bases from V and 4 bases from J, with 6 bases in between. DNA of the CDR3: TGTGCCAGCAGCCAGAGGAGCTATGGCTACACCTTC. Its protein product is CASSQRSYGYTF.

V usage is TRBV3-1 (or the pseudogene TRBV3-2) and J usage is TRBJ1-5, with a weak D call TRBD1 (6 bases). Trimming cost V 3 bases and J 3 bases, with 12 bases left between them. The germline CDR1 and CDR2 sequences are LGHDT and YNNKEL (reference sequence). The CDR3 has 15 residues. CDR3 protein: CASSHAGALNQPQHF. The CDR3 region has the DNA TGTGCCAGCAGCCATGCAGGGGCCCTCAATCAGCCCCAGCATTTT.

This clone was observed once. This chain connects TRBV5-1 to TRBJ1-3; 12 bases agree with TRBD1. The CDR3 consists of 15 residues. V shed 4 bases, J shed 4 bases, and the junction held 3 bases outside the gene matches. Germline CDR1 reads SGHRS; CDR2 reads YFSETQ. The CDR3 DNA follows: TGCGCCAGCAGCCGGGACAGGGGGCCAGGAAACACCATATATTTT. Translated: CASSRDRGPGNTIYF.

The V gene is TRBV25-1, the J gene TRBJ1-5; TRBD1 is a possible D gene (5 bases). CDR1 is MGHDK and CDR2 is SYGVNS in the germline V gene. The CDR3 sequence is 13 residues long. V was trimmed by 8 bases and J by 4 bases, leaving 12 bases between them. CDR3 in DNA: TGTGCCAGCTTGGGACTTAAAAATCAGCCCCAGCATTTT. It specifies CASLGLKNQPQHF. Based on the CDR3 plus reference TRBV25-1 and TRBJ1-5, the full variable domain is EADIYQTPRYLVIGTGKKITLECSQTMGHDKMYWYQQDPGMELHLIHYSYGVNSTEKGDLSSESTVSRIRTEHFPLTLESARPSHTSQYLCASLGLKNQPQHFGDGTRLSIL.

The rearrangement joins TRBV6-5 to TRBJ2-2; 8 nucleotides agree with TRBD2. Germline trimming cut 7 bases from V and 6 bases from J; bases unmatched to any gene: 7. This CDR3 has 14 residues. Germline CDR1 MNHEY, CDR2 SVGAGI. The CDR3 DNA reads TGTGCCAGCACCCCAGCGGGGGAGGCCGGGGAGCTGTTTTTT. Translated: CASTPAGEAGELFF.

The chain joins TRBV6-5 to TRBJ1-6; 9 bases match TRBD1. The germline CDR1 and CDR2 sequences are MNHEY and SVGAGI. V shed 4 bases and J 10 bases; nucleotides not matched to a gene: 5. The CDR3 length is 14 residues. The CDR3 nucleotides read TGTGCCAGCAGTTCCGGACAGGGGAGCTCACCCCTCCACTTT. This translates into CASSSGQGSSPLHF.

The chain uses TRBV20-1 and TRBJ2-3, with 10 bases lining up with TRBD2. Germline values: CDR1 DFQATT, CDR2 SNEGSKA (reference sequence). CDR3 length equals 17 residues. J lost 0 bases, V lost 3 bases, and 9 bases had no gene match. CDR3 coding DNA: TGCAGTGCTAGTCCCAGCGGGGGGGCGGGTAGCACAGATACGCAGTATTTT. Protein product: CSASPSGGAGSTDTQYF.

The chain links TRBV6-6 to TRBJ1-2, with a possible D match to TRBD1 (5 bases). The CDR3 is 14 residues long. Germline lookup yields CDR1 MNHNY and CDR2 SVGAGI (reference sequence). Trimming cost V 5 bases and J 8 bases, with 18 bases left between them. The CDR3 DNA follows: TGTGCCAGCAGTCCGAACCCAGGGCGATTCGGCTACACCTTC. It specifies CASSPNPGRFGYTF.